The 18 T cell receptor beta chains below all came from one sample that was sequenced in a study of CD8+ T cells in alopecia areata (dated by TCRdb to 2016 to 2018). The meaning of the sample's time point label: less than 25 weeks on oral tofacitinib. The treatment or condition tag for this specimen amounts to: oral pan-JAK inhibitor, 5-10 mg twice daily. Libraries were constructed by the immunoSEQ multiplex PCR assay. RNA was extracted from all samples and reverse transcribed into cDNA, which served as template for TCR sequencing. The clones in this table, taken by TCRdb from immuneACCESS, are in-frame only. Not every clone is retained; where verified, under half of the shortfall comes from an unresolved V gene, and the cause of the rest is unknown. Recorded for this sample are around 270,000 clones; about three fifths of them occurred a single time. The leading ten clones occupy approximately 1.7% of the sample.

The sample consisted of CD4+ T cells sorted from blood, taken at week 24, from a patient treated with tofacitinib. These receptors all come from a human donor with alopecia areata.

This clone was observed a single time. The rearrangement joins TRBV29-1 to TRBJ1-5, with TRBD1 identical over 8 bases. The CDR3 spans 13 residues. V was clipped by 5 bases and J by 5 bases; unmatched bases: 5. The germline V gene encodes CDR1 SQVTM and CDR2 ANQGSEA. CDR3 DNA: TGCAGCGTTAGGACAGGGAGGGATCAGCCCCAGCATTTT. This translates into CSVRTGRDQPQHF.

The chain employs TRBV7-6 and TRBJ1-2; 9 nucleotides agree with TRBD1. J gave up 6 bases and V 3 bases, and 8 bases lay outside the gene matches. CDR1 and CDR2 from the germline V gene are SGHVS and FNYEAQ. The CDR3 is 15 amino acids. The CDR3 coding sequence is TGTGCCAGCAGCTTTACAGGGACAGGGACGAATGGCTACACCTTC. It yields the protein CASSFTGTGTNGYTF.

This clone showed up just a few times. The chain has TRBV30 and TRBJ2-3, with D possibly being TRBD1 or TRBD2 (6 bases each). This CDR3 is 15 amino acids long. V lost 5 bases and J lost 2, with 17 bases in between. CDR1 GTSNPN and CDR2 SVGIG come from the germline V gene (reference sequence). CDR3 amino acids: CAWRVGGAYTDTQYF. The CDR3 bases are TGTGCCTGGCGGGTCGGGGGCGCCTACACAGATACGCAGTATTTT.

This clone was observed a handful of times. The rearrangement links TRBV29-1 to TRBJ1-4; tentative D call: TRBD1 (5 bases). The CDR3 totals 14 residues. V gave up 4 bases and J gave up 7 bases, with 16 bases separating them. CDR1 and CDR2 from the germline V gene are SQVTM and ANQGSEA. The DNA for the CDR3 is TGCAGCGTTGGAAGCCGCCGAAGGGGTGAAAAACTGTTTTTT. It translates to CSVGSRRRGEKLFF.

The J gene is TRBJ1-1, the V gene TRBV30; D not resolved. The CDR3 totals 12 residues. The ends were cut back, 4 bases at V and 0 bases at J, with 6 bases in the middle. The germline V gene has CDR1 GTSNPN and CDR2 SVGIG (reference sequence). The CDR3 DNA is TGTGCCTGGATCGTCGTGAACACTGAAGCTTTCTTT. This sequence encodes CAWIVVNTEAFF.

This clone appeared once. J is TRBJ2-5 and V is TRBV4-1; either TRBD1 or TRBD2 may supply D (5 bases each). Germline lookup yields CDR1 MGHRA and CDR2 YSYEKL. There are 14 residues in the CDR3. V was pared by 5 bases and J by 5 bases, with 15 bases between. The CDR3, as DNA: TGCGCCAGCAGCGGGGGTGGCCTGCGGGAGACCCAGTACTTC. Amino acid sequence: CASSGGGLRETQYF.

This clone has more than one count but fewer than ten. CDR3 bases: TGTGCCTGGAGGTTCGGAGTGGGAGATACGCAGTATTTT. This codes for CAWRFGVGDTQYF. The chain recombines TRBV30 with TRBJ2-3, with D unclear. The ends were cut back, 3 bases at V and 5 bases at J, with 12 bases in the middle. The CDR3 covers 13 residues. CDR1 and CDR2 (germline): GTSNPN, SVGIG (reference sequence).

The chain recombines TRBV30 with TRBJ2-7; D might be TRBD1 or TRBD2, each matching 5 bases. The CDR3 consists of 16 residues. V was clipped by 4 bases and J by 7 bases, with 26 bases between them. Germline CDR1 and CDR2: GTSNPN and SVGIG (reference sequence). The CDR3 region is CAWTYTVRGRRREQYF. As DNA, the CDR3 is TGTGCCTGGACCTATACTGTGAGGGGTCGCCGGAGAGAGCAGTACTTC.

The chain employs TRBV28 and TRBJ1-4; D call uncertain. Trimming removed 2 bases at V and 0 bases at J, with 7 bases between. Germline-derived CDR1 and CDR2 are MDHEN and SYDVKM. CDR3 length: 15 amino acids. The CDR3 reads CASSLSVSTNEKLFF. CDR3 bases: TGTGCCAGCAGTTTAAGTGTATCAACTAATGAAAAACTGTTTTTT.

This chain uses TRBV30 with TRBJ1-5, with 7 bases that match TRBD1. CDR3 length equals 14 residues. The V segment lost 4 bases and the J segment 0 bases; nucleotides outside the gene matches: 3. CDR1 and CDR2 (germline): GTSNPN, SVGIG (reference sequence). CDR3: CAWKGTASNQPQHF. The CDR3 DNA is TGTGCCTGGAAGGGGACAGCTAGCAATCAGCCCCAGCATTTT. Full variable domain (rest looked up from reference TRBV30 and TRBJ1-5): SQTIHQWPATLVQPVGSPLSLECTVEGTSNPNLYWYRQAAGRGLQLLFYSVGIGQISSEVPQNLSASRPQDRQFILSSKKLLLSDSGFYLCAWKGTASNQPQHFGDGTRLSIL.

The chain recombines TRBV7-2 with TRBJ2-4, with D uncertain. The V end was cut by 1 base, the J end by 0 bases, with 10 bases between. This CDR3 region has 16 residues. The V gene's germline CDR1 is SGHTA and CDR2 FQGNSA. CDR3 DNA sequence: TGTGCCAGCAGCTTAGGGACGGACCTAGCCAAAAACATTCAGTACTTC. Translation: CASSLGTDLAKNIQYF.

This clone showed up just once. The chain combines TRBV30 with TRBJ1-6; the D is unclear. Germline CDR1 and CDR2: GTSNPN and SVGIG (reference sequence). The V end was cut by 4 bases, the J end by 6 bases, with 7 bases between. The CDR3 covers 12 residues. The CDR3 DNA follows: TGTGCCTGGAATTCCGGTAATTCACCCCTCCACTTT. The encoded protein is CAWNSGNSPLHF.

The CDR3 reads CASSQDTGTAKNIQYF. CDR3 in DNA: TGCGCCAGCAGCCAAGATACGGGGACTGCCAAAAACATTCAGTACTTC. The chain joins TRBV4-3 to TRBJ2-4; D might be TRBD2 (6 bases). The germline CDR1 and CDR2 sequences are LGHNA and YSLEER. The V gene lost 0 bases and the J gene lost 1 base, with 10 bases spanning the gap. This CDR3 comprises 16 residues.

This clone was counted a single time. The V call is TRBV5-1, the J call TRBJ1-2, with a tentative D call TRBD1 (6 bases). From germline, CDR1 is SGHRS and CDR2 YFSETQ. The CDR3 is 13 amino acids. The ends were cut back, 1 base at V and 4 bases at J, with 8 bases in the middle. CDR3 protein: CASSLTGPYGYTF. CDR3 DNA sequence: TGCGCCAGCAGCTTGACAGGGCCCTATGGCTACACCTTC.

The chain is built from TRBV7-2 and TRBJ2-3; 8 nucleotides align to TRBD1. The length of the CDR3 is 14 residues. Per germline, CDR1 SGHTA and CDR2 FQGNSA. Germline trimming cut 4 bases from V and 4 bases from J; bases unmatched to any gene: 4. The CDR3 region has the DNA TGTGCCAGCAGCTCGGGACAGGCCCCAGATACGCAGTATTTT. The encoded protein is CASSSGQAPDTQYF.

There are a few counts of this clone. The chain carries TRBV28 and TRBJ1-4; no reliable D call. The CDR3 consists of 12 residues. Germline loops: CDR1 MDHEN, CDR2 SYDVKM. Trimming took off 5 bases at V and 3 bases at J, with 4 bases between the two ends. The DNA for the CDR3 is TGTGCCAGCAGTACTGCTAATGAAAAACTGTTTTTT. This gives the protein CASSTANEKLFF.

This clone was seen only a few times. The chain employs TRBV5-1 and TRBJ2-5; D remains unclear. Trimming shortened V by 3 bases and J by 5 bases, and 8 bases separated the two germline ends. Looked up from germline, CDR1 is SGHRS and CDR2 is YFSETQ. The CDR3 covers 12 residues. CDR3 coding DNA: TGCGCCAGCAGCTCCTATCCGGAGACCCAGTACTTC. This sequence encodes CASSSYPETQYF.

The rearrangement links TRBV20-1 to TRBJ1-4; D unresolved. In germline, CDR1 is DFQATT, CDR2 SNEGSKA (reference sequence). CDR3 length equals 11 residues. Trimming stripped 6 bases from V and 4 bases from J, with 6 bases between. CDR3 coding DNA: TGCAGTGCCACCTTTAATGAAAAACTGTTTTTT. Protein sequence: CSATFNEKLFF.